The sequence of this TCR beta chain was determined in a study of Tregs in tolerant kidney transplant recipients. Overall study findings and caveats: Changing PCR primers prevented nucleotide comparison between some patients' samples.

V shed 1 base and J shed 6 bases, with 4 bases lying between them. Looked up from germline, CDR1 is LNHNV and CDR2 is YYDKDF (reference sequence). The CDR3 contains 12 residues. Produced via immunoSEQ multiplex PCR; TCRdb's table is partial and in-frame only. The sample yields around 86,000 clones, roughly 90% seen once. A remark on this clone: Its antigen is unknown.

Recipients received nonmyeloablative bone marrow transplants from related graft donors, with transient mixed chimerism. The clonotype comes from a human patient who received a combined kidney and bone marrow transplant. Some T cells may have come from the graft donor. This material consisted of CD4+ T cells from blood (PBMCs), taken 24 months after the transplant. The chain has TRBV15 and TRBJ2-1; D is unclear. CDR3 sequence (DNA): TGTGCCACCAGCAGAGTGGCCAATGAGCAGTTCTTC. This encodes CATSRVANEQFF.